Below are 32 T cell receptor beta chains sequenced from a single sample in a study of cytomegalovirus exposure and HLA in healthy donors. PCR primers comprised 60 Vbeta and 13 Jbeta primers. Data came from immunoSEQ multiplex PCR; TCRdb stores just in-frame clones and leaves some out. The sample has 110,000 to 150,000 clones; the top ten hold around 0.96%. The specimen sequenced was PBMCs. All receptors come from a male donor in good health and CMV-seronegative.

This chain joins TRBV30 and TRBJ1-2; TRBD1 matches at 7 bases. With V trimmed by 8 bases and J by 6 bases, 12 bases remained unmatched. This CDR3 has 13 amino acids. CDR1 is GTSNPN, CDR2 SVGIG, per germline (reference sequence). This chain's CDR3 is CAGPGGLRDGYTF. CDR3 coding DNA: TGTGCCGGACCAGGGGGGTTGAGGGATGGCTACACCTTC.

As DNA, the CDR3 is TGTGCCAGTAGTCTAGGGCTCTCTACCGGGGAGCTGTTTTTT. Amino acid sequence: CASSLGLSTGELFF. V gene TRBV19 combines with J gene TRBJ2-2, with no clear D. CDR1 is LNHDA and CDR2 is SQIVND in the germline V gene (reference sequence). The V end lost 5 bases, the J end lost 5 bases, and 12 bases lay between the germline ends. The CDR3 is 14 amino acids.

This chain connects TRBV5-1 to TRBJ2-5; TRBD2 is a possible D gene (6 bases). The CDR3 covers 11 residues. Germline lookup yields CDR1 SGHRS and CDR2 YFSETQ. V was shortened by 6 bases and J by 5 bases, with 8 bases between the two germline ends. The CDR3 reads CASIRGETQYF. CDR3 bases: TGCGCCAGCATTCGGGGGGAGACCCAGTACTTC.

This sequence joins TRBV6-1 and TRBJ1-2; D possibly corresponds to TRBD1 (5 bases). From germline, CDR1 is MNHNS and CDR2 SASEGT. CDR3 length equals 19 residues. V lost 4 bases, J lost 2 bases, and 26 bases lay in between. The CDR3, as DNA: TGTGCCAGCAGTGGAGCTCCAATACCTAGGGGAGGCGGAAACTATGGCTACACCTTC. It yields the protein CASSGAPIPRGGGNYGYTF.

The genes are TRBV9 and TRBJ2-7, with D tentatively TRBD1 (6 bases). The CDR3 length is 14 residues. Trimming pared 0 bases from V and 2 bases from J, leaving 9 bases between. Germline CDR1 is SGDLS and CDR2 is YYNGEE. The DNA for the CDR3 is TGTGCCAGCAGCGTAGGACAGGCCCCCTACGAGCAGTACTTC. Translating gives CASSVGQAPYEQYF.

This rearrangement joins TRBV5-1 to TRBJ2-1; TRBD2 matches 7 bases. V lost 4 bases to trimming and J lost 0 bases; unmatched junction nucleotides: 10. Germline lookup yields CDR1 SGHRS and CDR2 YFSETQ. The CDR3 covers 17 residues. The CDR3 DNA follows: TGCGCCAGCAGCCCCCAGCCCCGCGGGAGCTCCTACAATGAGCAGTTCTTC. Amino acid sequence: CASSPQPRGSSYNEQFF. The full variable domain, rest sourced from reference TRBV5-1 and TRBJ2-1, is KAGVTQTPRYLIKTRGQQVTLSCSPISGHRSVSWYQQTPGQGLQFLFEYFSETQRNKGNFPGRFSGRQFSNSRSEMNVSTLELGDSALYLCASSPQPRGSSYNEQFFGPGTRLTVL.

CDR3 in DNA: TGTGCCAGCAGGCTACTAGCGCCGGTGAGCGAGCAGTACTTC. This gives the protein CASRLLAPVSEQYF. The V gene is TRBV2, the J gene TRBJ2-7, with 7 bases aligning to TRBD2. CDR3 length equals 14 residues. Germline CDR1 reads SNHLY; CDR2 reads FYNNEI. Unmatched junction bases numbered 11, after V lost 6 bases and J lost 6 bases.

The chain couples TRBV30 to TRBJ1-1, with no clear D. Germline loops: CDR1 GTSNPN, CDR2 SVGIG (reference sequence). The length of the CDR3 is 11 residues. V was pared by 6 bases and J by 1 base, with 6 bases between. DNA of the CDR3: TGTGCCTGCGGAGAGAACACTGAAGCTTTCTTT. It translates to CACGENTEAFF. Filled out from reference TRBV30 and TRBJ1-1, the complete variable domain reads SQTIHQWPATLVQPVGSPLSLECTVEGTSNPNLYWYRQAAGRGLQLLFYSVGIGQISSEVPQNLSASRPQDRQFILSSKKLLLSDSGFYLCACGENTEAFFGQGTRLTVV.

The chain couples TRBV20-1 to TRBJ1-1; D gene unclear. Germline V gives CDR1 DFQATT, CDR2 SNEGSKA (reference sequence). The CDR3 sequence is 11 residues long. Trimming removed 5 bases at V and 5 bases at J, with 9 bases between. The CDR3: CSASPGTEAFF. For the CDR3, the DNA is TGCAGTGCTTCTCCGGGGACTGAAGCTTTCTTT.

The chain carries TRBV4-3 and TRBJ2-4; the D gene is possibly TRBD2 (7 bases). The V and J ends lost 0 bases and 8 bases respectively, with 17 bases between them. Germline V CDR1 and CDR2: LGHNA, YSLEER. This CDR3 has 16 residues. The CDR3 protein is CASSQEIWGGGDIQYF. The CDR3 DNA reads TGCGCCAGCAGCCAAGAAATATGGGGGGGCGGCGACATTCAGTACTTC.

The V and J genes are TRBV6-6 and TRBJ1-6; D remains ambiguous. Germline V lookup: CDR1 MNHNY, CDR2 SVGAGI (reference sequence). The CDR3 is made up of 15 amino acids. V shed 7 bases and J shed 0 bases, with 10 bases lying between them. CDR3 sequence reads: CASTDGSSYNSPLHF. The DNA for the CDR3 is TGTGCCAGCACCGATGGGAGCTCCTATAATTCACCCCTCCACTTT.

The chain joins TRBV7-2 to TRBJ1-2; D is undetermined. The CDR3 contains 13 residues. The germline V gene encodes CDR1 SGHTA and CDR2 FQGNSA. V lost 1 base to trimming and J lost 8 bases, with 11 bases between them. CDR3 sequence (DNA): TGTGCCAGCAGCTTAGAACGGGGTGGAGGCTACACCTTC. This encodes CASSLERGGGYTF.

This sequence joins TRBV15 and TRBJ1-2; 7 bases match TRBD1. The CDR3 is 14 residues long. CDR1 is LNHNV and CDR2 is YYDKDF in the germline V gene (reference sequence). Trimming removed 9 bases from V and 2 bases from J; junction bases left unmatched: 9. This CDR3 is CATTGLGKNYGYTF. The CDR3 DNA reads as TGTGCCACGACAGGGTTGGGGAAAAACTATGGCTACACCTTC.

The rearrangement links TRBV7-2 to TRBJ2-7; D perhaps matches TRBD1 (5 bases). This CDR3 has 14 amino acids. From germline, CDR1 is SGHTA and CDR2 FQGNSA. Trimming cost V 1 base and J 4 bases, with 11 bases left between them. This CDR3 is CASSLGAGRYEQYF. The CDR3 DNA reads as TGTGCCAGCAGCTTAGGGGCAGGGCGGTACGAGCAGTACTTC. The variable domain in full, completed from reference TRBV7-2 and TRBJ2-7, reads GAGVSQSPSNKVTEKGKDVELRCDPISGHTALYWYRQSLGQGLEFLIYFQGNSAPDKSGLPSDRFSAERTGGSVSTLTIQRTQQEDSAVYLCASSLGAGRYEQYFGPGTRLTVT.

The chain uses TRBV25-1 and TRBJ2-1; a weak D match, TRBD2 (6 bases). V was clipped by 2 bases and J by 2 bases, with 7 bases between them. This CDR3 region has 14 residues. Germline values: CDR1 MGHDK, CDR2 SYGVNS. The CDR3 sequence: CASSEAGTYNEQFF. The DNA for the CDR3 is TGTGCCAGCAGTGAAGCGGGGACCTACAATGAGCAGTTCTTC.

The chain uses TRBV27 and TRBJ2-7, with a weak D call TRBD2 (6 bases). Trimming took 3 bases from V and 2 from J, leaving 20 bases between them. The CDR3 has 17 amino acids. The germline CDR1 and CDR2 sequences are MNHEY and SMNVEV (reference sequence). CDR3 amino acids: CASSLGDSRAPTYEQYF. CDR3 sequence (DNA): TGTGCCAGCAGTTTGGGGGACTCCCGGGCTCCTACCTACGAGCAGTACTTC.

The chain employs TRBV4-3 and TRBJ2-2; 12 bases map to TRBD2. V was pared by 2 bases and J by 6 bases, with 4 bases of the junction left unmatched. The CDR3 is 16 residues long. Germline V lookup: CDR1 LGHNA, CDR2 YSLEER. CDR3 sequence reads: CASSQLAGGMPGELFF. Written as DNA, the CDR3 is TGCGCCAGCAGCCAACTAGCGGGGGGGATGCCCGGGGAGCTGTTTTTT.

This sequence joins TRBV18 and TRBJ1-5; 7 positions agree with TRBD1. Germline-derived CDR1 and CDR2 are KGHSH and LQKENI. Germline trimming cut 0 bases from V and 3 bases from J; bases unmatched to any gene: 5. The CDR3 is 16 amino acids. CDR3 nucleotide sequence: TGTGCCAGCTCACCACCGGGACAGAGTTACAATCAGCCCCAGCATTTT. Translated: CASSPPGQSYNQPQHF.

This chain connects TRBV9 to TRBJ1-5, with a weak D call TRBD1 (5 bases). The CDR3 extends over 16 amino acids. Germline V CDR1 and CDR2: SGDLS, YYNGEE. Trimming removed 4 bases from V and 6 bases from J, with 20 bases in between. The CDR3, as DNA: TGTGCCAGCAGCCCAGGTGTTGGGGCGGGGGGTCAGCCCCAGCATTTT. Residues: CASSPGVGAGGQPQHF.

The rearrangement joins TRBV5-1 to TRBJ1-1; 8 nucleotides agree with TRBD1. Germline trimming cut 4 bases from V and 3 bases from J; bases unmatched to any gene: 5. The CDR3 is 14 amino acids. CDR1 SGHRS and CDR2 YFSETQ come from the germline V gene. The CDR3 protein is CASSLPGQDTEAFF. In nucleotides, the CDR3 is TGCGCCAGCAGCCTTCCGGGACAGGACACTGAAGCTTTCTTT.

The genes are TRBV5-1 and TRBJ2-5; D not certain. The CDR3 length is 13 residues. Germline values: CDR1 SGHRS, CDR2 YFSETQ. V lost 0 bases and J 4 bases, leaving 7 bases between the germline ends. For the CDR3, the DNA is TGCGCCAGCAGCTTGGTCTTCCCAGAGACCCAGTACTTC. Translation: CASSLVFPETQYF.

V and J are TRBV6-1 and TRBJ2-1; D remains unclear. Per the germline V gene, CDR1 is MNHNS and CDR2 is SASEGT. The length of the CDR3 is 13 residues. Deletions cut 10 bases from V and 0 bases from J, with 10 bases between. CDR3 nucleotides: TGTGCCACCGGGTATAGCTCCTACAATGAGCAGTTCTTC. It codes for CATGYSSYNEQFF.

This chain joins TRBV7-2 and TRBJ2-7, with a tentative D call TRBD2 (5 bases). Germline lookup yields CDR1 SGHTA and CDR2 FQGNSA. This CDR3 contains 14 residues. The V gene lost 4 bases and the J gene lost 6 bases, with 16 bases spanning the gap. CDR3 loop: CASSSLGGLGEQYF. CDR3 in DNA: TGTGCCAGCAGCTCCTTAGGAGGACTCGGCGAGCAGTACTTC.

The J gene is TRBJ2-7, the V gene TRBV5-4; 7 positions agree with TRBD1. V lost 2 bases to trimming and J lost 2 bases; unmatched junction nucleotides: 1. There are 13 residues in the CDR3. The germline V gene has CDR1 SGHNT and CDR2 YYREEE (reference sequence). The CDR3 DNA is TGTGCCAGCAGCTTCGGACAGGCCTACGAGCAGTACTTC. Its protein product is CASSFGQAYEQYF.

The chain carries TRBV7-2 and TRBJ1-2, with D possibly being TRBD1 (6 bases). With 3 bases removed from V and 4 bases from J, the gap between germline ends came to 9 bases. This CDR3 spans 13 amino acids. The germline CDR1 and CDR2 sequences are SGHTA and FQGNSA. The CDR3 nucleotides read TGTGCCAGCAGCTTGGGACAAATCTATGGCTACACCTTC. The encoded protein is CASSLGQIYGYTF.

The chain uses TRBV6-5 and TRBJ2-5, with TRBD1 matching over 7 bases. Germline V lookup: CDR1 MNHEY, CDR2 SVGAGI. CDR3 length: 15 residues. V lost 7 bases and J lost 5; bases outside the gene matches: 13. The CDR3 sequence is CASTLRGTAWETQYF. In nucleotides, the CDR3 is TGTGCCAGCACTTTGAGGGGGACAGCGTGGGAGACCCAGTACTTC.

The chain joins TRBV5-6 to TRBJ2-3, with D unresolved. V was cut by 0 bases and J by 2 bases, with 10 bases left in between. The length of the CDR3 is 15 residues. Germline CDR1 is SGHDT and CDR2 is YYEEEE. CDR3 region: CASSLDRYFTDTQYF. The CDR3 DNA is TGTGCCAGCAGCTTGGACAGATATTTCACAGATACGCAGTATTTT.

The rearrangement links TRBV2 to TRBJ1-5, with 8 bases lining up with TRBD1. The CDR3 has 14 residues. V gave up 4 bases and J gave up 3 bases; unmatched junction bases: 2. Germline V gene data show CDR1 as SNHLY and CDR2 as FYNNEI. CDR3 DNA sequence: TGTGCCAGCAGTGTGGGACAGGTCAATCAGCCCCAGCATTTT. Protein sequence: CASSVGQVNQPQHF.

The V and J genes are TRBV5-1 and TRBJ2-3; TRBD1 is a possible D gene (5 bases). The CDR3 loop spans 18 amino acids. Between the trimmed V and J ends, which lost 1 base and 3 bases, there was a span of 21 bases. CDR1 SGHRS and CDR2 YFSETQ come from the germline V gene. CDR3 sequence (DNA): TGCGCCAGCAGCTTGCTGGGTCGCCCCATCAAGGGGACAGATACGCAGTATTTT. It encodes CASSLLGRPIKGTDTQYF.

The chain employs TRBV7-8 and TRBJ1-2, with 7 bases matching TRBD1. The germline V gene encodes CDR1 SGHVS and CDR2 FQNEAQ. This CDR3 has 18 residues. After removal of 1 base from V and 2 bases from J, the junction contained 13 bases not matched to a gene. The CDR3 is CASSLEGARSAQNYGYTF. The DNA of the CDR3 is TGTGCCAGCAGCTTAGAGGGGGCAAGATCGGCACAGAACTATGGCTACACCTTC. The full variable domain, in which reference TRBV7-8 and TRBJ1-2 provide the parts outside the CDR3, is GAGVSQSPRYKVAKRGQDVALRCDPISGHVSLFWYQQALGQGPEFLTYFQNEAQLDKSGLPSDRFFAERPEGSVSTLKIQRTQQEDSAVYLCASSLEGARSAQNYGYTFGSGTRLTVV.

The rearrangement uses TRBV6-1 and TRBJ1-1, with D perhaps TRBD1 (5 bases). CDR3 length: 15 residues. Germline loops: CDR1 MNHNS, CDR2 SASEGT. Trimming took 6 bases from V and 5 from J, leaving 19 bases between them. CDR3 protein: CASSQGGLLVTEAFF. In DNA, the CDR3 is TGTGCCAGCAGCCAGGGTGGTCTCCTGGTGACTGAAGCTTTCTTT.

The rearrangement joins TRBV11-2 to TRBJ2-7, with 7 bases aligning to TRBD2. Germline V CDR1 and CDR2: SGHAT, FQNNGV. CDR3 length: 14 residues. The junction had 4 bases not matched to a gene; V was cut back by 3 bases and J by 2 bases. The CDR3 protein is CASSLGGSPYEQYF. The CDR3 DNA reads as TGTGCCAGCAGCTTGGGCGGGAGCCCCTACGAGCAGTACTTC.